Listed here are 32 T cell receptor beta chains from one sample, sequenced in a study of T-cell memory formation after mild COVID-19. TCRdb re-derived calls from the 5' RACE reads in MiXCR, one entry per CDR3 protein. This repertoire shows around 90,000 distinct CDR3 sequences, around 15% found once; its top ten account for under 45%. The source material was PBMCs or a T cell subset sorted from them (not recorded which). Receptor source: a man younger than 30 who had mild COVID-19 (a few samples of this study predate the infection). Cell type and time point are not known.

The genes are TRBV7-9 and TRBJ2-7, with TRBD1 matching 7 bases. Germline lookup yields CDR1 SEHNR and CDR2 FQNEAQ (reference sequence). The CDR3 has 15 amino acids. With V trimmed by 4 bases and J by 2 bases, 8 bases remained unmatched. This CDR3 is CASSWTGIATYEQYF. The CDR3 nucleotides are TGTGCCAGCAGCTGGACAGGCATTGCAACCTACGAGCAGTACTTC.

This clonotype turned up a few times. The J gene is TRBJ2-1, the V gene TRBV6-5, with 8 bases aligning to TRBD2. Germline assignment: CDR1 MNHEY and CDR2 SVGAGI. This CDR3 is 12 amino acids long. The V and J ends lost 11 bases and 0 bases, in that order; junction bases with no gene match: 0. CDR3 residues: CAAGGSYNEQFF. DNA for the CDR3: TGTGCCGCGGGGGGCTCCTACAATGAGCAGTTCTTC.

This clonotype was seen more than once but under ten times. The chain employs TRBV2 and TRBJ1-6; TRBD1 agrees at 9 bases. Germline V gene lookup returns CDR1 SNHLY and CDR2 FYNNEI. V dropped 9 bases and J dropped 9; count of bases not matched to a gene: 6. The CDR3 extends over 13 amino acids. The CDR3 DNA reads TGTGCCAGGCCGGGACAGGGACGTTCACCCCTCCACTTT. Its protein is CARPGQGRSPLHF.

The rearrangement links TRBV19 to TRBJ2-7; weak D call: TRBD1 (5 bases). Trimming removed 3 bases from V and 3 bases from J, with 15 bases in between. Looked up from germline, CDR1 is LNHDA and CDR2 is SQIVND (reference sequence). The CDR3 sequence is 15 residues long. The CDR3 region has the DNA TGTGCCAGTAGTATGGGGCAGGGATTCTACTACGAGCAGTACTTC. Translating it yields CASSMGQGFYYEQYF.

This clonotype was observed a few times. This rearrangement joins TRBV5-1 to TRBJ2-2, with a weak D call TRBD2 (6 bases). The V end lost 0 bases, the J end lost 3 bases, and 9 bases lay between the germline ends. This CDR3 spans 15 amino acids. The germline gives CDR1 SGHRS, CDR2 YFSETQ. The CDR3 nucleotides read TGCGCCAGCAGCTTGGTCGGGGGTCACACCGGGGAGCTGTTTTTT. This gives the protein CASSLVGGHTGELFF.

J is TRBJ2-1 and V is TRBV30; the D is unclear. The CDR3 is 15 residues long. Between the trimmed V and J ends, which lost 4 bases and 0 bases, there was a span of 13 bases. Germline V gene sequence: CDR1 GTSNPN, CDR2 SVGIG (reference sequence). This CDR3 reads CAWTLGDISYNEQFF. CDR3 sequence (DNA): TGTGCCTGGACCCTAGGAGACATCTCCTACAATGAGCAGTTCTTC.

The chain carries TRBV12-5 and TRBJ1-1, with D possibly TRBD1 on 6 matching bases. With 6 bases removed from V and 1 base from J, the gap between germline ends came to 9 bases. CDR3 size: 13 residues. Per the germline V gene, CDR1 is LGHNT and CDR2 is FRNRAP. The CDR3 spells CASGEDRNTEAFF. Written as DNA, the CDR3 is TGTGCTAGTGGCGAGGACAGGAACACTGAAGCTTTCTTT.

This clonotype was detected a few times. The chain recombines TRBV4-3 with TRBJ1-5; TRBD1 agrees at 8 bases. V dropped 5 bases and J dropped 8; count of bases not matched to a gene: 11. The germline V gene has CDR1 LGHNA and CDR2 YSLEER. CDR3 length: 15 amino acids. The CDR3 region is CASSFGQGASEPQHF. Here the CDR3 DNA reads TGCGCCAGCAGCTTCGGACAGGGTGCCTCGGAGCCCCAGCATTTT.

This clonotype was detected only a few times. The chain recombines TRBV2 with TRBJ1-1; no definite D call. CDR3 size: 11 residues. The germline gives CDR1 SNHLY, CDR2 FYNNEI. Between the trimmed V and J ends, which lost 9 bases and 8 bases, there was a span of 13 bases. CDR3 residues: CASTYPLEAFF. CDR3 nucleotides: TGTGCCAGTACATACCCCCTGGAAGCTTTCTTT.

This chain uses TRBV6-2 or TRBV6-3 with TRBJ1-5; TRBD1 aligns across 8 bases. The trim removed 6 bases at V and 0 bases at J, leaving 7 bases unmatched. CDR3 length: 16 amino acids. The germline V gene has CDR1 MNHEY and CDR2 SVGEGT. CDR3 sequence reads: CASSLTGAHSNQPQHF. In DNA, the CDR3 is TGTGCCAGCAGCCTGACAGGGGCCCATAGCAATCAGCCCCAGCATTTT.

This clonotype was seen only a few times. The chain combines TRBV7-9 with TRBJ2-7; D gene uncertain. The CDR3 runs 13 residues. Trimming pared 1 base from V and 6 bases from J, leaving 10 bases between. Germline V gene data show CDR1 as SEHNR and CDR2 as FQNEAQ (reference sequence). Here the CDR3 reads CASSLGGLGEQYV. CDR3 sequence (DNA): TGTGCCAGCAGCTTAGGGGGTCTAGGCGAGCAGTACGTC.

The rearrangement links TRBV6-2 or TRBV6-3 to TRBJ1-1; D unresolved. The CDR3 consists of 15 residues. Per germline, CDR1 MNHEY and CDR2 SVGEGT. The ends were cut back, 7 bases at V and 0 bases at J, with 15 bases in the middle. In nucleotides, the CDR3 is TGTGCCAGCACCCAACCTGGGAGGTTGAACACTGAAGCTTTCTTT. It codes for CASTQPGRLNTEAFF.

This clonotype was detected many times. The rearrangement joins TRBV9 to TRBJ2-1; D uncertain. The CDR3 spans 14 residues. CDR1 SGDLS and CDR2 YYNGEE come from the germline V gene. The V end was cut by 1 base, the J end by 1 base, with 6 bases between. The CDR3 here is CASSVKGSYNEQFF. CDR3 sequence (DNA): TGTGCCAGCAGCGTAAAAGGTTCCTACAATGAGCAGTTCTTC.

The chain is built from TRBV4-3 and TRBJ1-1, with 7 bases matching TRBD1. The junction had 15 bases not matched to a gene; V was cut back by 2 bases and J by 3 bases. The CDR3 spans 18 residues. Germline V gene lookup returns CDR1 LGHNA and CDR2 YSLEER. The CDR3 nucleotides are TGCGCCAGCAGCCAAAGAACAGGCAGGGGGGCGAGGGACACTGAAGCTTTCTTT. This codes for CASSQRTGRGARDTEAFF.

This clonotype was seen only a few times. The genes are TRBV5-6 and TRBJ1-2, with a possible D match to TRBD1 (6 bases). The germline V gene encodes CDR1 SGHDT and CDR2 YYEEEE. CDR3 length equals 14 residues. The V end lost 6 bases, the J end lost 4 bases, and 16 bases lay between the germline ends. The CDR3 DNA follows: TGTGCCAGCAAACATGGAGGACAGAGCTATGGCTACACCTTC. Its translation: CASKHGGQSYGYTF.

The chain uses TRBV9 and TRBJ2-4; D not resolved. Trimming left V 3 bases short and J 3 bases short, with 13 bases between. Germline loops: CDR1 SGDLS, CDR2 YYNGEE. The CDR3 runs to 15 residues. For the CDR3, the DNA is TGTGCCAGCAGCGCCGACCCGGTTGGCAAAAACATTCAGTACTTC. Translated: CASSADPVGKNIQYF.

V gene TRBV11-2 combines with J gene TRBJ2-7, with unresolved D. V lost 1 base, J lost 2 bases, and 9 bases lay in between. The germline V gene encodes CDR1 SGHAT and CDR2 FQNNGV. This CDR3 spans 14 amino acids. Here the CDR3 reads CASSLGAGPYEQYV. Here the CDR3 DNA reads TGTGCCAGCAGCTTAGGGGCAGGACCCTACGAGCAGTACGTC.

This clonotype was recorded a few times. In DNA form, the CDR3 reads TGTGCCAGCAGCGGGACTAGCGGGCGGTCCTACGAGCAGTACGTC. Its translation: CASSGTSGRSYEQYV. The chain is built from TRBV6-6 and TRBJ2-7; 12 nucleotides line up with TRBD2. The germline gives CDR1 MNHNY, CDR2 SVGAGI (reference sequence). With V trimmed by 6 bases and J by 1 base, 4 bases remained unmatched. The CDR3 extends over 15 amino acids.

There are a few counts of this clonotype. The CDR3 DNA follows: TGTGCCAGCAGCTTAAGGTGGTGGTGGGGCTTGAGTGAGACCCAGTACTTC. Its translation: CASSLRWWWGLSETQYF. V usage is TRBV11-2 and J usage is TRBJ2-5, with D possibly matching TRBD1 (5 bases). CDR3 length equals 17 residues. The V end was cut by 2 bases, the J end by 5 bases, with 21 bases between. The germline gives CDR1 SGHAT, CDR2 FQNNGV.

The rearrangement joins TRBV5-1 to TRBJ2-7, with a weak D call TRBD1 (6 bases). The germline V gene encodes CDR1 SGHRS and CDR2 YFSETQ. V gave up 4 bases and J gave up 4 bases, with 18 bases separating them. This CDR3 comprises 15 residues. The CDR3: CASSDAGTSMYEQYF. As DNA, the CDR3 is TGCGCCAGCAGCGACGCCGGGACAAGTATGTACGAGCAGTACTTC.

In DNA, the CDR3 is TGCAGTGCTAGAAGTGATGGGACAGGGGACTTTAGGGGCTACACCTTC. Its protein is CSARSDGTGDFRGYTF. The chain has TRBV20-1 and TRBJ1-2; TRBD1 aligns across 10 bases. CDR1 and CDR2 from the germline V gene are DFQATT and SNEGSKA (reference sequence). The V gene end was trimmed by 2 bases and the J gene end by 8 bases; junction bases not matched to a gene: 14. There are 16 residues in the CDR3.

The chain uses TRBV2 and TRBJ1-1; 9 positions agree with TRBD1. CDR3 length: 18 amino acids. Germline V gene sequence: CDR1 SNHLY, CDR2 FYNNEI. V lost 7 bases and J lost 7; bases outside the gene matches: 22. The CDR3: CASNTKAGTGYLEGEAFF. The CDR3 region has the DNA TGTGCCAGCAACACGAAGGCGGGGACAGGGTATCTTGAGGGTGAAGCTTTCTTT.

The chain recombines TRBV4-1 with TRBJ1-2, with 11 bases that match TRBD1. CDR3 length: 15 amino acids. Germline CDR1 and CDR2: MGHRA and YSYEKL. Losses at the gene ends were 4 bases for V and 4 bases for J; bases not matched to a gene: 5. The CDR3 DNA is TGCGCCAGCAGCCTCAGGACAGGGGGCAGCTATGGCTACACCTTC. Its protein is CASSLRTGGSYGYTF.

This clonotype was detected a few times. This rearrangement joins TRBV11-2 to TRBJ2-5, with a tentative D call TRBD1 (6 bases). The V and J ends lost 5 bases and 4 bases respectively, with 14 bases between them. CDR1 is SGHAT, CDR2 FQNNGV, per germline. The CDR3 sequence is 14 residues long. The DNA of the CDR3 is TGTGCCAGCAGCGGGATAGGGGGTCGAGAGACCCAGTACTTC. Encoded protein: CASSGIGGRETQYF.

This clonotype was counted a few times. The chain recombines TRBV10-3 with TRBJ2-2; D ambiguous. CDR1 and CDR2 from the germline V gene are ENHRY and SYGVKD. The length of the CDR3 is 12 residues. V lost 6 bases and J 3 bases, leaving 5 bases between the germline ends. Here the CDR3 DNA reads TGTGCCATCAGGGTATACACCGGGGAGCTGTTTTTT. Protein sequence: CAIRVYTGELFF.

This clonotype was seen repeatedly, ten times or more. The chain carries TRBV4-3 and TRBJ2-7, with 8 bases lining up with TRBD1. After removal of 4 bases from V and 2 bases from J, the junction contained 10 bases not matched to a gene. The CDR3 extends over 16 amino acids. CDR1 and CDR2 (germline): LGHNA, YSLEER. CDR3 sequence: CASSLRQGRIPYEQYV. The CDR3 DNA reads as TGCGCCAGCAGCCTCCGACAGGGGAGAATCCCCTACGAGCAGTACGTC.

This clonotype has a count of ten or more. This chain joins TRBV20-1 and TRBJ1-5; a possible D gene is TRBD1 (6 bases). The CDR3 runs to 17 residues. Germline assignment: CDR1 DFQATT and CDR2 SNEGSKA (reference sequence). V was shortened by 6 bases and J by 0 bases, with 21 bases between the two germline ends. The CDR3 sequence: CSAALGGRIGSNQPQHF. The CDR3 coding sequence is TGCAGTGCCGCTCTCGGGGGGCGAATAGGTAGCAATCAGCCCCAGCATTTT.

The V call is TRBV7-9, the J call TRBJ2-2; D possibly uses TRBD1 or TRBD2 (5 bases each). The V end was cut by 5 bases, the J end by 6 bases, with 13 bases between. The germline V gene has CDR1 SEHNR and CDR2 FQNEAQ (reference sequence). CDR3 length: 14 amino acids. In DNA, the CDR3 is TGTGCCAGCAGCCCCGAGGTGGGGGCCGGGGAGCTGTTTTTT. Translating gives CASSPEVGAGELFF.

This clonotype was found a few times. V gene TRBV9 combines with J gene TRBJ2-7; no reliable D call. Germline assignment: CDR1 SGDLS and CDR2 YYNGEE. The CDR3 loop spans 14 amino acids. V dropped 2 bases and J dropped 2 bases, with 11 bases sitting between them. The CDR3 DNA reads as TGTGCCAGCAGCGTGACCGACTTCCCCTACGAGCAGTACTTC. Translation gives CASSVTDFPYEQYF.

The chain couples TRBV12-3 or TRBV12-4 to TRBJ1-2; possibly TRBD1 for D (5 bases). Trimming took off 2 bases at V and 4 bases at J, with 11 bases between the two ends. CDR3 length: 14 residues. The CDR3 region is CASSLQLQGYGYTF. CDR3 in DNA: TGTGCCAGCAGTTTACAGCTTCAGGGCTATGGCTACACCTTC.

This clonotype was picked up a small number of times. The chain couples TRBV7-9 to TRBJ2-1; 9 nucleotides align to TRBD2. V shed 2 bases, J shed 6 bases, and the junction held 14 bases outside the gene matches. Germline-derived CDR1 and CDR2 are SEHNR and FQNEAQ (reference sequence). This CDR3 region has 18 residues. CDR3 region: CASSLPSSGTSSINEQFF. The DNA for the CDR3 is TGTGCCAGCAGCTTACCTTCCTCCGGGACTAGCTCCATCAATGAGCAGTTCTTC.

V gene TRBV6-6 combines with J gene TRBJ2-5; 8 positions agree with TRBD1. V lost 2 bases and J lost 7; bases outside the gene matches: 9. Germline V gene sequence: CDR1 MNHNY, CDR2 SVGAGI (reference sequence). The CDR3 is made up of 15 amino acids. DNA for the CDR3: TGTGCCAGCAGTTACCTAAGGACAGGGTCCGGGACCCAGTACTTC. Translating it yields CASSYLRTGSGTQYF.